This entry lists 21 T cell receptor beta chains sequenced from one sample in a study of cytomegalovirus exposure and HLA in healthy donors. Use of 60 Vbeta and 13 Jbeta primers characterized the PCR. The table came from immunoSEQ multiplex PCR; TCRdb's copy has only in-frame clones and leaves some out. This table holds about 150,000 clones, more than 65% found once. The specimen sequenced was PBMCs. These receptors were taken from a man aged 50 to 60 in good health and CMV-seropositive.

CDR3 bases: TGTGCCAGCAGCGCCCGACAGGGAGGTGAAAAACTGTTTTTT. This translates into CASSARQGGEKLFF. The rearrangement joins TRBV7-8 to TRBJ1-4; 7 bases match TRBD1. Looked up from germline, CDR1 is SGHVS and CDR2 is FQNEAQ. V lost 5 bases and J lost 7; bases outside the gene matches: 7. This CDR3 region has 14 residues.

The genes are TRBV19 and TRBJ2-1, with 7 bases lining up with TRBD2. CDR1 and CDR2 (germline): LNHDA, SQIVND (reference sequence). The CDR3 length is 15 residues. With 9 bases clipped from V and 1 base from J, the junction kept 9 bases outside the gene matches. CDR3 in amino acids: CASSWEGGSYNEQFF. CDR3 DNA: TGTGCCAGCTCCTGGGAGGGAGGGTCCTACAATGAGCAGTTCTTC.

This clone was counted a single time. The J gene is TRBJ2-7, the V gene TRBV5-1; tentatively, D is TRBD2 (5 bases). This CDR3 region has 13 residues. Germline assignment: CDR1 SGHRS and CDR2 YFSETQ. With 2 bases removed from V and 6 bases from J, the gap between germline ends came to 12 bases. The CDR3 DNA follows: TGCGCCAGCAGCTTCGGACTCGAAGGCGAGCAGTACTTC. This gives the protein CASSFGLEGEQYF.

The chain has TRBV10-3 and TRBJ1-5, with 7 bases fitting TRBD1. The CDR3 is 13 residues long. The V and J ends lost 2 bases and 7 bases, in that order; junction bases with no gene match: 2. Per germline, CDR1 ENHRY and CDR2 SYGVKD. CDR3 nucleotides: TGTGCCATCAGTGAGACAGGGGACCAGCCCCAGCATTTT. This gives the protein CAISETGDQPQHF.

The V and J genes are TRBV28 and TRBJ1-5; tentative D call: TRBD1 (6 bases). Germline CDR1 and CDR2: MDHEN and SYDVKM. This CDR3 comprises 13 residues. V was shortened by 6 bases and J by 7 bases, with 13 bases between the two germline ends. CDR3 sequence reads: CASRTNRVQPQHF. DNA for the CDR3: TGTGCCAGCAGGACCAACAGGGTCCAGCCCCAGCATTTT.

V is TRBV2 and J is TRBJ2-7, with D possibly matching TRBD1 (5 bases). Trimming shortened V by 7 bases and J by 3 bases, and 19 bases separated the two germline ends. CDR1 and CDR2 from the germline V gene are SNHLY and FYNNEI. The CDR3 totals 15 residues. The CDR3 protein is CASTQDNGFNYEQYF. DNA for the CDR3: TGTGCCAGCACCCAGGACAACGGATTCAACTACGAGCAGTACTTC.

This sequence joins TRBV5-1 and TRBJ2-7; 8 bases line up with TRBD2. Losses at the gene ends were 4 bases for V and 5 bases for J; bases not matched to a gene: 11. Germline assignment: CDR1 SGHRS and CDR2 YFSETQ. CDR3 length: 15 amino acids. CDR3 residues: CASSPQGSGNHEQYF. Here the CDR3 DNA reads TGCGCCAGCAGCCCCCAGGGTAGCGGGAACCACGAGCAGTACTTC.

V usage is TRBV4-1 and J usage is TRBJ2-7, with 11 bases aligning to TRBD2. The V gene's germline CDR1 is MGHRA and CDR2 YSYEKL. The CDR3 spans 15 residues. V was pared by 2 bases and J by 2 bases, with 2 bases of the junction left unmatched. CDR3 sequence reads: CASSQLAGGPYEQYF. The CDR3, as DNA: TGCGCCAGCAGCCAACTAGCGGGAGGACCCTACGAGCAGTACTTC.

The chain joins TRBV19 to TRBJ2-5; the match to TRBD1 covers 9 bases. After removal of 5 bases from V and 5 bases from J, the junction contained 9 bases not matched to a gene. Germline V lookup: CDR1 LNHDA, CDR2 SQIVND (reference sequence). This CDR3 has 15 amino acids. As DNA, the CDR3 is TGTGCCAGTAGTCCGGGACAGGGACGTGCCGAGACCCAGTACTTC. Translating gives CASSPGQGRAETQYF.

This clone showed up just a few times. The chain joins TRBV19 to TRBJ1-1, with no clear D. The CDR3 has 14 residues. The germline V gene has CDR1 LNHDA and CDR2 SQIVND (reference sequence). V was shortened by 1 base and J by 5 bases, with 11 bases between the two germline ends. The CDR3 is CASSIVPGTTEAFF. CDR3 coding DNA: TGTGCCAGTAGTATAGTTCCGGGAACTACTGAAGCTTTCTTT.

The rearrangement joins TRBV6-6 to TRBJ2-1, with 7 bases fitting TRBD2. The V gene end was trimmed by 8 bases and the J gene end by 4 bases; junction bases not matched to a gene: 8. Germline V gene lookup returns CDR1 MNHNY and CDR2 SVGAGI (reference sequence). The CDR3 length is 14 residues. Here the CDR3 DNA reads TGTGCCAGCGGGGCGGGAGCTCTTTACAATGAGCAGTTCTTC. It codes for CASGAGALYNEQFF.

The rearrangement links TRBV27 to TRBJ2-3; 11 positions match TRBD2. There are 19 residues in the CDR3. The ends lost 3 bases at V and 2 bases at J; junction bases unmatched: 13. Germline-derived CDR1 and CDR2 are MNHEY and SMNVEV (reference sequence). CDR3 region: CASSFLPFIAGGFTDTQYF. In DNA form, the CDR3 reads TGTGCCAGCAGTTTTCTCCCTTTTATAGCGGGAGGGTTCACAGATACGCAGTATTTT.

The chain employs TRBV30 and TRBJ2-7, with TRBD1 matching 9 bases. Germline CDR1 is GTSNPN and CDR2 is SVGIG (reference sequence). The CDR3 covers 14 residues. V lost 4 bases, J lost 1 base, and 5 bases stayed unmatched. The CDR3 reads CAWNSGQGSYEQYF. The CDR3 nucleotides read TGTGCCTGGAATTCGGGACAGGGATCCTACGAGCAGTACTTC.

The CDR3 DNA follows: TGTGCAAGTCGCTTTCGCGGGGCCTTCTGGGGCTACACCTTC. Encoded protein: CASRFRGAFWGYTF. The V gene is TRBV12-2, the J gene TRBJ1-2. TRBV12-2 is designated a pseudogene. This CDR3 is built from 14 residues.

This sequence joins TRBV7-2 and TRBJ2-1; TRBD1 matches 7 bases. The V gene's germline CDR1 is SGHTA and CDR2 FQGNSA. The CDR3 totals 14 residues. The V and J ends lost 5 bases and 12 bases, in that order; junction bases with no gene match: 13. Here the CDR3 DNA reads TGTGCCAGCAGCCCTAGGGCGAGGGGGCAAGGGCAGTTCTTC. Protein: CASSPRARGQGQFF.

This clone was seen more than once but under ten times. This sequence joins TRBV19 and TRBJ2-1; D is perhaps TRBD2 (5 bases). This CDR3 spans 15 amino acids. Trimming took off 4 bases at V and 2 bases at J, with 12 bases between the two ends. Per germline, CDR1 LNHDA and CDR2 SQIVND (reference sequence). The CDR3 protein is CASSSEGTTYNEQFF. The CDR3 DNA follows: TGTGCCAGTAGTAGTGAGGGAACAACCTACAATGAGCAGTTCTTC.

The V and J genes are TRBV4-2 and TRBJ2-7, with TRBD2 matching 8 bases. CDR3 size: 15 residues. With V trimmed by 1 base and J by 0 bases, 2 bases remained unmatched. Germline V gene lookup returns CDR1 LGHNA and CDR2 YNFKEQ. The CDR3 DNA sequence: TGTGCCAGCAGCCAAGGACTAGCGATCTCCTACGAGCAGTACTTC. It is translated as CASSQGLAISYEQYF.

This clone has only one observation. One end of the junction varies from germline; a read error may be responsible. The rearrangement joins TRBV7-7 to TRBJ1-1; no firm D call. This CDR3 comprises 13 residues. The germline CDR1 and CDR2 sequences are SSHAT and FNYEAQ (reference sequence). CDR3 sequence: CASSLNRNTEAFF. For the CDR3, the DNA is TGTGCTAGCAGTTTAAACAGGAACACTGAAGCTTTCTTT.

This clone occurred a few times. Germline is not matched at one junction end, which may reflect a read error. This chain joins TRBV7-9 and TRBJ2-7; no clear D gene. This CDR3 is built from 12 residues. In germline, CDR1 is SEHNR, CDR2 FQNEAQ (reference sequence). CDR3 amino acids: CSSSSPGYEQYF. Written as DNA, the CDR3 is TGTTCCAGCAGCTCACCAGGTTACGAGCAGTACTTC.

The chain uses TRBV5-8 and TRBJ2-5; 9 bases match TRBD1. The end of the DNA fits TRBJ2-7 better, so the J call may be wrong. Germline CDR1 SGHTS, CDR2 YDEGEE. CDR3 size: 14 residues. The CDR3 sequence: CASSRTGAGYEQYF. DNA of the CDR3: TGTGCCAGCAGCCGGACAGGGGCGGGGTACGAGCAGTACTTC.

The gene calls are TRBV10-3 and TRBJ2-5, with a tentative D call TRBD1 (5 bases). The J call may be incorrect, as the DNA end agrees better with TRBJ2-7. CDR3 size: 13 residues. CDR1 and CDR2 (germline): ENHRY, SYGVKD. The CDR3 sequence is CAISGQGTYEQYF. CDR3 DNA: TGTGCCATCAGTGGGCAGGGAACCTACGAGCAGTACTTC.